The clone carrying this T cell receptor beta chain was detected once. The data belong to a study of spatial heterogeneity in lung cancer. Documented time point: sample taken at primary tumor resection. Whole RNA was taken from tumor, nontumor lung or frozen PBMC; it was then sequenced unsorted. Donation came from approximately 69 patients with untreated early-stage non-small cell lung cancer. Trimming shortened V by 8 bases and J by 5 bases, and 12 bases separated the two germline ends. The CDR3 spans 12 residues. Germline CDR1 MNHEY, CDR2 SVGAGI. One entry per CDR3 protein results from TCRdb running MiXCR on the 5' RACE reads. The table has about 95,000 distinct CDR3 sequences, under 9% seen once.

The sequence was collected from a male donor with early-stage non-small cell lung cancer. The chain recombines TRBV6-5 with TRBJ2-5; D uncertain. The sample in question was PBMCs, obtained at surgery. The DNA for the CDR3 is TGTGCCAGCCGTTCTTTTCGGGAGACCCAGTACTTC. It translates to CASRSFRETQYF.